This TCR beta chain derives from a study of shared clonotypes between healthy human individuals. The CDR3 spans 14 residues. CDR1 is MNHEY, CDR2 SMNVEV, per germline (reference sequence). V lost 2 bases and J lost 6, with 10 bases in between. Sequenced by immunoSEQ multiplex PCR; TCRdb stores in-frame clones only, minus some. Found here are around 690,000 clones, 90% of them singletons; the top ten hold roughly 36%. Source material: memory CD8+ T cells from PBMCs. Indicated subset: CD45RO+ cells pooled with CCR7-negative TemRA cells. V usage is TRBV27 and J usage is TRBJ1-4, with D possibly TRBD1 on 5 matching bases. The receptor's source is a man between 18 and 29 years old in good health. Some clones in this sample may be carry-over from other donors' samples. This chain's CDR3 is CASSLGGVDEKLFF. In DNA form, the CDR3 reads TGTGCCAGCAGTTTAGGAGGGGTGGATGAAAAACTGTTTTTT.